The sample holds a few counts of the clone carrying this T cell receptor (beta chain). The antigen is unknown. This entry belongs to a study of blood T cells in healthy people across ages. Broader study findings: Higher diversity, along with more naive CD4+ cells, distinguished long-lived donors from aged donors.

This CDR3 region has 16 residues. The ends were cut back, 0 bases at V and 0 bases at J, with 12 bases in the middle. Looked up from germline, CDR1 is SGHTA and CDR2 is FQGTGA. The second PCR ran roughly 6 to 12 cycles with a sample-barcoded 5' primer and J-beta primers. TCRdb ran MiXCR on the 5' RACE reads and lists one entry per CDR3 protein. The table shows about 1.5 million distinct CDR3 sequences, with approximately 39% occurring only once. The chain employs TRBV7-3 and TRBJ2-7; no clear D gene. Input material: blood. The clonotype was recovered from a woman in her late teens or twenties in good health. This CDR3 is CASSLTYARSSYEQYF. In DNA form, the CDR3 reads TGTGCCAGCAGCTTAACGTACGCGCGGAGCTCCTACGAGCAGTACTTC. Full variable domain (rest looked up from reference TRBV7-3 and TRBJ2-7): GAGVSQTPSNKVTEKGKYVELRCDPISGHTALYWYRQSLGQGPEFLIYFQGTGAADDSGLPNDRFFAVRPEGSVSTLKIQRTERGDSAVYLCASSLTYARSSYEQYFGPGTRLTVT.